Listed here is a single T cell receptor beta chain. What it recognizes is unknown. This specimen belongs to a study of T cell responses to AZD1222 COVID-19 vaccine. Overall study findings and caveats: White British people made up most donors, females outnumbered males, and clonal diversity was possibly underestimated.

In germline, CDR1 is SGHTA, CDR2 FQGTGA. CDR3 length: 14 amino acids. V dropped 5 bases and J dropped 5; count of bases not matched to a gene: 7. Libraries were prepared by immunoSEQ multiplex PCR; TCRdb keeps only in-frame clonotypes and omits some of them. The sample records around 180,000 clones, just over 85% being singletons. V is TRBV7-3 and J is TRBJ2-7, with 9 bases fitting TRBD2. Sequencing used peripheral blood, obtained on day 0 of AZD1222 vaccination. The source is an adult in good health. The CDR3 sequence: CASSNPSGDNEQYF. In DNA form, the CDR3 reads TGTGCCAGCAGCAATCCTAGCGGGGACAACGAGCAGTACTTC.